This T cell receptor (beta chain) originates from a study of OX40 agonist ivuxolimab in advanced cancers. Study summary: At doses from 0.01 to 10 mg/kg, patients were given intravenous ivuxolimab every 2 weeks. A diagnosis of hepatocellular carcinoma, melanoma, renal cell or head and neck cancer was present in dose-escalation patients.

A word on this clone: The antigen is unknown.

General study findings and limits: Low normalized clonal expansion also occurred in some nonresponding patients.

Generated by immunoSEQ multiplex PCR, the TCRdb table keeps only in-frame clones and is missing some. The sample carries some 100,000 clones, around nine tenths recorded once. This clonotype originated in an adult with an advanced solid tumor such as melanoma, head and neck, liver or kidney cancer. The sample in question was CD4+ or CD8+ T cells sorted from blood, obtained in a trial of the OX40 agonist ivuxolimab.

This CDR3 reads CASSPGTGGRDQPQHF. The CDR3, as DNA: TGTGCCAGTAGTCCTGGGACAGGGGGCCGTGATCAGCCCCAGCATTTT. The J gene is TRBJ1-5, the V gene TRBV19; 12 bases align to TRBD1. The CDR3 length is 16 residues. CDR1 LNHDA and CDR2 SQIVND come from the germline V gene (reference sequence). V was pared by 5 bases and J by 5 bases, with 7 bases of the junction left unmatched.